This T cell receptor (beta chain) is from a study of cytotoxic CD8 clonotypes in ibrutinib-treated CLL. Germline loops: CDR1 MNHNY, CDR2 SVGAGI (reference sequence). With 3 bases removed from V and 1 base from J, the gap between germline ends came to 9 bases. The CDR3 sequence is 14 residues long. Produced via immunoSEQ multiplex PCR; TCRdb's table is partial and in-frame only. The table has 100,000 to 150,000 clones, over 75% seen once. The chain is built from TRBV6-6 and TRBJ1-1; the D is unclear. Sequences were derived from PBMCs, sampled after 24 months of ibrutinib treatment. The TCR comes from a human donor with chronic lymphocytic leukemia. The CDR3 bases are TGTGCCAGCAGTTATGGTGCAGAGAACACTGAAGCTTTCTTT. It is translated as CASSYGAENTEAFF.